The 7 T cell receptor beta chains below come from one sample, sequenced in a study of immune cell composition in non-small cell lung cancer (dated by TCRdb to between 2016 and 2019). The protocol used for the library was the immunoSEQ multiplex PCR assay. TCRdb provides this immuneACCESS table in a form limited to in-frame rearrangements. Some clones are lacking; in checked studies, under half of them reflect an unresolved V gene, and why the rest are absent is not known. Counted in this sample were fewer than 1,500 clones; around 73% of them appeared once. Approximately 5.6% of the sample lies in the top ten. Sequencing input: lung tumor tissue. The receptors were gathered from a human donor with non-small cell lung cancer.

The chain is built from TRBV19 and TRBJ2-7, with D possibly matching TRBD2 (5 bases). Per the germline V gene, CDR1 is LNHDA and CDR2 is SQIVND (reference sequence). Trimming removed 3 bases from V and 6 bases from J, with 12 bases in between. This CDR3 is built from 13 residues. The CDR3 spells CASSMRSGVEQYF. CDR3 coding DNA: TGTGCCAGTAGTATGCGTTCCGGGGTCGAGCAGTACTTC. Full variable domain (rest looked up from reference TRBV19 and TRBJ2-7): DGGITQSPKYLFRKEGQNVTLSCEQNLNHDAMYWYRQDPGQGLRLIYYSQIVNDFQKGDIAEGYSVSREKKESFPLTVTSAQKNPTAFYLCASSMRSGVEQYFGPGTRLTVT.

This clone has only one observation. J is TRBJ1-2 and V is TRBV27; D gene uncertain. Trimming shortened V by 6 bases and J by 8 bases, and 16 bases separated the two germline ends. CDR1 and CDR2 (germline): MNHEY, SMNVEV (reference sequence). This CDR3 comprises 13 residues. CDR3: CASRPRPREGYTF. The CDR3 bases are TGTGCCAGCAGACCTCGGCCCCGGGAGGGCTACACCTTC.

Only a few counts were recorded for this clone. The CDR3 DNA reads TGTGCCAGCTCGGGAGCGCACCCTGAAGCTTTCTTT. Its translation: CASSGAHPEAFF. The rearrangement joins TRBV6-1 to TRBJ1-1; D remains unclear. The germline V gene encodes CDR1 MNHNS and CDR2 SASEGT. This CDR3 comprises 12 residues. V lost 8 bases to trimming and J lost 6 bases, with 13 bases between them.

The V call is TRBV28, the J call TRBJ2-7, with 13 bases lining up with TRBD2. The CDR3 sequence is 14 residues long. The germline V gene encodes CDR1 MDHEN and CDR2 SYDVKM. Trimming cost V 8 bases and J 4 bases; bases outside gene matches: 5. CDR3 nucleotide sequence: TGTGCCAGCCTCGGGACTAGCGGGGTTTACGAGCAGTACTTC. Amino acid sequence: CASLGTSGVYEQYF.

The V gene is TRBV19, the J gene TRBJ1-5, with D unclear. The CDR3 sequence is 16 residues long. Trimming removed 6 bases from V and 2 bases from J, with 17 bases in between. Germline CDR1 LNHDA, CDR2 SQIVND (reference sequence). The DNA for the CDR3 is TGTGCCAGTAGCCAAAACTCGCCGGTGGGCAATCAGCCCCAGCATTTT. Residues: CASSQNSPVGNQPQHF.

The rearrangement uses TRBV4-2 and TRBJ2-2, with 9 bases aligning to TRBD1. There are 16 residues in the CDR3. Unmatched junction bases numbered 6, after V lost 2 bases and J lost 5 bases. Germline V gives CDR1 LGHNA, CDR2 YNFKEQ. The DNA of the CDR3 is TGTGCCAGCAGCCAACCCGGGACAGGGCGGACCGGGGAGCTGTTTTTT. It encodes CASSQPGTGRTGELFF.

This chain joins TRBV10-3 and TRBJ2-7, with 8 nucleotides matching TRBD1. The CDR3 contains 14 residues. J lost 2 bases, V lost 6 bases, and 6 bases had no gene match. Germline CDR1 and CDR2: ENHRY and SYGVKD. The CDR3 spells CAISPGQETYEQYF. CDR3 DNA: TGTGCCATCAGCCCGGGACAGGAGACCTACGAGCAGTACTTC.